This T cell receptor (beta chain) was observed in a study of early T cells in non-severe SARS-CoV-2 infection. One entry per CDR3 protein, called by TCRdb with MiXCR from the 5' RACE reads. The sample yields about 40,000 distinct CDR3 sequences, about 6% seen once. CDR3 length: 13 residues. Germline CDR1 reads DFQATT; CDR2 reads SNEGSKA (reference sequence). V lost 3 bases and J lost 7, with 16 bases in between. Study results and limitations: VDJdb-based matching was biased toward anti-spike CD8 responses and missed private and CD4 specificities.

This clonotype was found many times. The antigen is undetermined. V usage is TRBV20-1 and J usage is TRBJ2-7, with no clear D. The specimen comprised whole blood, sampled at baseline. This TCR came from an adult who was a healthcare worker with PCR-confirmed SARS-CoV-2 infection or an uninfected control (not recorded which). CDR3 in DNA: TGCAGTGCTAGTTCCGGCCTCCTAAAGGAGCAGTACTTC. It codes for CSASSGLLKEQYF.